The 7 T cell receptor beta chains below were found in one sample sequenced in a study of cytomegalovirus exposure and HLA in healthy donors. The PCR had 60 Vbeta and 13 Jbeta primers. Using immunoSEQ multiplex PCR, the repertoire was profiled, and TCRdb retains in-frame clones only, with some absent. The sample lists about 92,000 clones, roughly 71% occurring once. Sequencing input: PBMCs. These receptors were obtained from a man aged 45-60 years in good health and CMV-seronegative.

CDR3 in DNA: TGTGCCACCAGCAGAGATTTGGGCTACGAGCAGTACGTC. Encoded protein: CATSRDLGYEQYV. The chain carries TRBV15 and TRBJ2-7; D gene unclear. V was trimmed by 0 bases and J by 3 bases, leaving 6 bases between them. The CDR3 length is 13 residues. CDR1 and CDR2 (germline): LNHNV, YYDKDF (reference sequence).

The chain links TRBV9 to TRBJ1-2; 7 bases match TRBD1. Unmatched junction bases numbered 2, after V lost 2 bases and J lost 4 bases. From germline, CDR1 is SGDLS and CDR2 YYNGEE. The CDR3 is 13 residues long. The CDR3 is CASSVGQLYGYTF. In DNA form, the CDR3 reads TGTGCCAGCAGCGTGGGACAGCTCTATGGCTACACCTTC.

This sequence joins TRBV7-8 and TRBJ2-5, with TRBD1 matching over 9 bases. The germline gives CDR1 SGHVS, CDR2 FQNEAQ. The V segment lost 6 bases and the J segment 10 bases; nucleotides outside the gene matches: 12. This CDR3 contains 14 residues. The CDR3 loop is CASRVTGGPDGQYF. The CDR3, as DNA: TGTGCCAGCAGAGTGACAGGGGGGCCCGATGGCCAGTACTTC.

This clone has just a few counts. The J gene is TRBJ2-3, the V gene TRBV6-1; 10 bases match TRBD2. V shed 6 bases and J 6 bases; nucleotides not matched to a gene: 0. CDR3 length: 12 amino acids. Germline lookup yields CDR1 MNHNS and CDR2 SASEGT. CDR3 loop: CASRGLADTQYF. The DNA for the CDR3 is TGTGCCAGCAGGGGACTAGCGGATACGCAGTATTTT.

The chain is built from TRBV18 and TRBJ1-5; D perhaps matches TRBD1 (6 bases). V lost 3 bases to trimming and J lost 6 bases, with 12 bases between them. The V gene's germline CDR1 is KGHSH and CDR2 LQKENI. This CDR3 is 14 amino acids long. The CDR3 spells CASSPGGASQPQHF. Here the CDR3 DNA reads TGTGCCAGCTCACCCGGGGGGGCGAGTCAGCCCCAGCATTTT.

The J gene is TRBJ2-7, the V gene TRBV28; D gene unclear. Looked up from germline, CDR1 is MDHEN and CDR2 is SYDVKM. The CDR3 has 14 amino acids. Trimming stripped 2 bases from V and 7 bases from J, with 15 bases between. The CDR3 nucleotides are TGTGCCAGCAGTTTAGGTCAGCCCCTAGGAGAGCAGTACTTC. Encoded protein: CASSLGQPLGEQYF.

V usage is TRBV6-4 and J usage is TRBJ1-4, with 8 bases that match TRBD1. Trimming cost V 2 bases and J 11 bases; bases outside gene matches: 1. The germline V gene has CDR1 MRHNA and CDR2 SNTAGT. The CDR3 is 12 amino acids. The chain's CDR3 is CASSDRTGKLFF. The CDR3 bases are TGTGCCAGCAGTGACCGGACAGGGAAACTGTTTTTT.